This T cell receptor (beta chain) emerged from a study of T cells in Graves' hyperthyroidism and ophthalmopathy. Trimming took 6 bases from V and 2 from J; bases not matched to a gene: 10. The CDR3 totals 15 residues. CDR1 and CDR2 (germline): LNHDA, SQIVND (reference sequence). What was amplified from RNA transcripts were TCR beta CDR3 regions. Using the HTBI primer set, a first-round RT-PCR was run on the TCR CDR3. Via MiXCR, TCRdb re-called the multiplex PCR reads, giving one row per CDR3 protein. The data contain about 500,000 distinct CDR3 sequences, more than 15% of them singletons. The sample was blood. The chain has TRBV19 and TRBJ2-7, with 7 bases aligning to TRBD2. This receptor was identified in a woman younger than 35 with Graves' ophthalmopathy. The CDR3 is CASRMGGSNPYEQYF. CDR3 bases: TGTGCCAGTAGAATGGGCGGGAGCAATCCCTACGAGCAGTACTTC.